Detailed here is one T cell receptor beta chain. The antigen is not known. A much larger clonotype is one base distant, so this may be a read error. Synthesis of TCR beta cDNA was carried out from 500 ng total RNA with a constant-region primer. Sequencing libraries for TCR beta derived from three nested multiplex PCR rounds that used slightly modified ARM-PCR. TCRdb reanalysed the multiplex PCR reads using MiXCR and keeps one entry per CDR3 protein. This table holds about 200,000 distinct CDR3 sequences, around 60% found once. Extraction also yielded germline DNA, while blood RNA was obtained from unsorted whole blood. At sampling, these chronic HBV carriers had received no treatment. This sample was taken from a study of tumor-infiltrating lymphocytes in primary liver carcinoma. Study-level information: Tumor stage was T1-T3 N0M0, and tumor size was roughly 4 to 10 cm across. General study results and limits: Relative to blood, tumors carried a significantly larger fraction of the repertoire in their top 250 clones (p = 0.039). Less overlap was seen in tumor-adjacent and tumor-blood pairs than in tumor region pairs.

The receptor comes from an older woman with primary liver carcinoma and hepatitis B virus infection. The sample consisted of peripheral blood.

CDR3 nucleotide sequence: TGCAGCGTCAACGACCCGGGACAGGAGTATGGCTACACCTTC. Residues: CSVNDPGQEYGYTF. The rearrangement links TRBV29-1 to TRBJ1-2; 8 bases match TRBD1. CDR3 length: 14 amino acids. Germline loops: CDR1 SQVTM, CDR2 ANQGSEA. J was trimmed by 5 bases and V by 6 bases; bases with no gene match: 11.